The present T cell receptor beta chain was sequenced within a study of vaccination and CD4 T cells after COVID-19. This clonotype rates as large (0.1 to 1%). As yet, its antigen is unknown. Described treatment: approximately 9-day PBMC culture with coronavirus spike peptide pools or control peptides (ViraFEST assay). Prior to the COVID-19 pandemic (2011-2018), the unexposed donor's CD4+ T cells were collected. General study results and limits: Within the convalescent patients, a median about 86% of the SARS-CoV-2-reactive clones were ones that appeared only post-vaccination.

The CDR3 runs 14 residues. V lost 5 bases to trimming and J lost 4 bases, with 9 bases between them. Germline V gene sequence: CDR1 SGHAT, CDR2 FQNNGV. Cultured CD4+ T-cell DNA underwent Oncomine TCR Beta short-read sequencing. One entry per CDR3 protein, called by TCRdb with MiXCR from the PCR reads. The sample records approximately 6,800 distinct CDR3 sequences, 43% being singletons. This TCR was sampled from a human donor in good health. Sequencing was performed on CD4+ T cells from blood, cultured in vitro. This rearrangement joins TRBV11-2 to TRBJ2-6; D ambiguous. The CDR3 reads CASSPRSGANVLTF. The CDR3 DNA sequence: TGTGCCAGCAGCCCACGAAGCGGGGCCAACGTCCTGACTTTC.